This T cell receptor beta chain was obtained from a study of blood T cells in healthy people across ages. Study-level background: The capture of about one barcoded beta molecule per two T cells was achieved by template switching. Study-wide results and caveats: PBMC samples, being unsorted, prevented any conclusive comparison of naive and antigen-experienced cells.

Ten milliliters of peripheral blood were drawn from each donor into EDTA-treated tubes. This clonotype has only a few counts. Its antigen is unknown. The germline V and J ends were trimmed by 3 bases and 8 bases, with 11 bases remaining between them. In germline, CDR1 is MNHEY, CDR2 SMNVEV (reference sequence). This CDR3 contains 13 residues. Sample-barcoded 5' priming and a J-beta primer mix drove a second PCR of roughly 6 to 12 cycles. MiXCR, applied by TCRdb to the 5' RACE reads, yields one record per CDR3 protein. Altogether approximately 1.5 million distinct CDR3 sequences are present, 30% to 40% being singletons, with the ten largest covering 10% to 12%.

The sample consisted of blood. This receptor was taken from a woman aged 25 to 45 in good health. The chain has TRBV27 and TRBJ2-1; D not certain. CDR3 amino acids: CASSFPPIDEQFF. Here the CDR3 DNA reads TGTGCCAGCAGTTTCCCTCCGATCGATGAGCAGTTCTTC.